The clone carrying this T cell receptor beta chain was observed many times. Its cognate antigen is unknown. TCR beta CDR3 regions were amplified from RNA transcripts. First-round RT-PCR with HTBI primers preceded a second-round multiplex PCR. MiXCR, applied by TCRdb to the multiplex PCR reads, yields one record per CDR3 protein. The repertoire holds 680,000 or so distinct CDR3 sequences, with about 20% as singletons. Each diagnosis was determined on the basis of clinical symptoms, serum thyroxine, TRAb, thyroid ultrasound and orbital computed tomography. This CDR3 is 15 amino acids long. V lost 6 bases, J lost 4 bases, and 15 bases lay in between. This entry is derived from a study of Graves' ophthalmopathy and Graves' hyperthyroidism. In the study overall: There was a collection of peripheral blood at initial diagnosis, before any treatment.

Study-wide findings and caveats: This model predicted ophthalmopathy progression (sensitivity around 71%, specificity around 72%).

The source of this sequence is a young woman with stable Graves' hyperthyroidism. Some clones in this sample may be carry-over from other donors' samples. The source material was peripheral blood. This sequence joins TRBV12-3 or TRBV12-4 and TRBJ2-2; weak D call: TRBD2 (5 bases). The CDR3 loop reads CASSRRGAGTGELFF. The CDR3 DNA follows: TGTGCCAGCAGCCGGAGAGGCGCGGGCACCGGGGAGCTGTTTTTT.